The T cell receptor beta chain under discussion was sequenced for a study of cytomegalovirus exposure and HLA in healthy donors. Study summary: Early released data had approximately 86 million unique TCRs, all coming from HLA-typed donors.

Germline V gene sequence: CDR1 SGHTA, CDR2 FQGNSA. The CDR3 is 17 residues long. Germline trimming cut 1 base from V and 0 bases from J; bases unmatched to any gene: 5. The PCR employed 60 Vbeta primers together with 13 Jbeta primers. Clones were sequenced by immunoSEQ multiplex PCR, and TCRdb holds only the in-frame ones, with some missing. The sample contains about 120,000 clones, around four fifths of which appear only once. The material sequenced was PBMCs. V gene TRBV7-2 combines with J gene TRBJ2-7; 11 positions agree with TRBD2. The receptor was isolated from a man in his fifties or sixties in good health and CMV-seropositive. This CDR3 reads CASSLDSGGASSYEQYF. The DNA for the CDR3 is TGTGCCAGCAGCTTAGATAGCGGGGGGGCCAGCTCCTACGAGCAGTACTTC.